Listed below are T cell receptor beta chains from one sample, sequenced in a study of regulatory T cells in long-lasting Graves disease. Each CDR3 protein gets one entry after TCRdb re-called the multiplex PCR reads with MiXCR. The sample lists roughly 420,000 distinct CDR3 sequences; less than 15% were seen once. The same data also contributed to another study, on T cells in Graves' hyperthyroidism and ophthalmopathy.

Here the sequenced sample was peripheral blood mononuclear cells (PBMCs), taken at new diagnosis, from a patient treated with antithyroid drugs. All receptors come from a woman aged 50 to 60 with Graves disease. Each CDR3 is given with its conserved first and last residue. The order of the fields is CDR3 protein, D gene, V gene. D genes are given only for firm matches.

CDR3 protein: CASSQEGSGPSTDTQYF; D gene: -; V gene: TRBV3-1
CDR3 protein: CASSFLGGAADTQYF; D gene: -; V gene: TRBV5-1
CDR3 protein: CATSMTGDYGYTF; D gene: TRBD1; V gene: TRBV15
CDR3 protein: CATRLAGNTEELFF; D gene: TRBD2; V gene: TRBV7-9
CDR3 protein: CASSGSGSGVTDTQYF; D gene: TRBD2; V gene: TRBV5-1
CDR3 protein: CSAREGAGVETQCF; D gene: TRBD2; V gene: TRBV20-1
CDR3 protein: CASSFKSMNTEAFF; D gene: -; V gene: TRBV5-4
CDR3 protein: CASSSGGSNEKLFF; D gene: TRBD1; V gene: TRBV12-3/TRBV12-4
CDR3 protein: CATSGTGSNYGYTF; D gene: -; V gene: TRBV24-1
CDR3 protein: CASRRRDRVYGYTF; D gene: TRBD1; V gene: TRBV5-1
CDR3 protein: CASSFSMLVLETQYF; D gene: -; V gene: TRBV3-1
CDR3 protein: CASSEDGRAGNEQFF; D gene: TRBD2; V gene: TRBV2
CDR3 protein: CASRGSGSNTGELFF; D gene: TRBD2; V gene: TRBV5-1
CDR3 protein: CASSDFQRGYNEQFF; D gene: TRBD2; V gene: TRBV2
CDR3 protein: CASRIGVSGANVLTF; D gene: -; V gene: TRBV6-1
CDR3 protein: CASKLAGVSYEQYF; D gene: TRBD2; V gene: TRBV28
CDR3 protein: CATSDLKGQDEQFF; D gene: -; V gene: TRBV24-1
CDR3 protein: CASSQSFLAGDETQYF; D gene: TRBD2; V gene: TRBV4-1
CDR3 protein: CASSFMWDRESYEQYF; D gene: TRBD1; V gene: TRBV19
CDR3 protein: CASSPNPKSAGTYNEQFF; D gene: TRBD2; V gene: TRBV28
CDR3 protein: CASSQPLGTAGNTIYF; D gene: TRBD1; V gene: TRBV3-1
CDR3 protein: CATGLAWDEQFF; D gene: TRBD2; V gene: TRBV10-3
CDR3 protein: CASSLNPATNEKLFF; D gene: -; V gene: TRBV28
CDR3 protein: CATSSAGGPSGELFF; D gene: TRBD2; V gene: TRBV24-1
CDR3 protein: CASSASGRIDTQYF; D gene: TRBD2; V gene: TRBV5-5
CDR3 protein: CASSLWSLAQETQYF; D gene: -; V gene: TRBV28
CDR3 protein: CASSGRTYQETQYF; D gene: -; V gene: TRBV5-1
CDR3 protein: CASSVSGSTNSPLHF; D gene: -; V gene: TRBV9
CDR3 protein: CSARPPGHLGETQYF; D gene: -; V gene: TRBV20-1
CDR3 protein: CASRRTGDGPYNEQFF; D gene: TRBD1; V gene: TRBV3-1
CDR3 protein: CASSRIDAGSGNTIYF; D gene: -; V gene: TRBV19
CDR3 protein: CASSLQATYEQYF; D gene: -; V gene: TRBV7-3
CDR3 protein: CAISEAGGRTAGANVLTF; D gene: TRBD1; V gene: TRBV10-3
CDR3 protein: CSARDKGINEQFF; D gene: -; V gene: TRBV20-1
CDR3 protein: CSVELGTGSGNEQFF; D gene: TRBD1; V gene: TRBV29-1
CDR3 protein: CSVRGVSSSAVDIQYF; D gene: -; V gene: TRBV29-1
CDR3 protein: CSGRTGGDEQYF; D gene: TRBD1; V gene: TRBV29-1
CDR3 protein: CASSLYREMGYGYTF; D gene: -; V gene: TRBV28
CDR3 protein: CASSLVYTGGNEQFF; D gene: TRBD1; V gene: TRBV11-2
CDR3 protein: CASSFLEGFSSTDTQYF; D gene: -; V gene: TRBV12-3/TRBV12-4
CDR3 protein: CASSRLARYNEQFF; D gene: TRBD2; V gene: TRBV5-4
CDR3 protein: CASSQGLAGGPRGETQYF; D gene: TRBD2; V gene: TRBV13
CDR3 protein: CASSQGTINIQYF; D gene: -; V gene: TRBV7-2
CDR3 protein: CSVGPNTGELFF; D gene: -; V gene: TRBV29-1
CDR3 protein: CAISESISEGVGQPQHF; D gene: -; V gene: TRBV10-3
CDR3 protein: CASSNLPGLAGARDTQYF; D gene: TRBD2; V gene: TRBV19
CDR3 protein: CASSLVGDGNTEAFF; D gene: -; V gene: TRBV7-6
CDR3 protein: CAISESNVENEQFF; D gene: -; V gene: TRBV10-3
CDR3 protein: CASSSLAGDTGELFF; D gene: TRBD2; V gene: TRBV5-1
CDR3 protein: CASSYASQSEQFF; D gene: -; V gene: TRBV6-2/TRBV6-3
CDR3 protein: CAWSNKGQGALTEAFF; D gene: TRBD1; V gene: TRBV30
CDR3 protein: CASTGISEQFF; D gene: -; V gene: TRBV2
CDR3 protein: CASSLRGILAVIDKQYF; D gene: TRBD2; V gene: TRBV6-1
CDR3 protein: CASSFPRESGETQYF; D gene: -; V gene: TRBV28
CDR3 protein: CASSAGLHGELFF; D gene: -; V gene: TRBV9